The present T cell receptor (beta chain) was sequenced within a study of T cells in Graves' hyperthyroidism and ophthalmopathy. Study outcomes and limitations: Progression to ophthalmopathy was predicted a median of about six months early. Researchers report that a 13 V-J model separated ophthalmopathy from stable hyperthyroidism.

This CDR3 region has 19 residues. Germline V CDR1 and CDR2: PRHDT, FYEKMQ (reference sequence). Losses at the gene ends were 4 bases for V and 0 bases for J; bases not matched to a gene: 9. Graves' hyperthyroidism was deemed stable absent ophthalmopathy progression within 18 months. Those with hyperthyroidism were 18 to 65 years old, newly diagnosed, and ill for under 2 months. In this sample, this clonotype turned up many times. Its matching antigen is unknown. Amplification of TCR beta CDR3 regions used RNA as the template. HTBI primers were employed in a first-round RT-PCR of the TCR CDR3. Each CDR3 protein gets one entry after TCRdb re-called the multiplex PCR reads with MiXCR. The data hold a few hundred thousand distinct CDR3 sequences, with approximately 15% observed a single time.

The chain joins TRBV13 to TRBJ2-1; 13 bases line up with TRBD2. The material sequenced was blood. The origin of this receptor is a woman aged 18-30 years with Graves' hyperthyroidism. The CDR3 region is CASSSGTSGALSSYNEQFF. The CDR3 DNA is TGTGCCAGCAGCTCCGGGACTAGCGGGGCCTTGAGCTCCTACAATGAGCAGTTCTTC.